These 14 T cell receptor beta chains came from one sample sequenced in a study of T cells in tumors after PD-1 blockade. Libraries were prepared by immunoSEQ multiplex PCR; TCRdb keeps only in-frame clonotypes and omits some of them. The sample has around 14,000 clones; 55% to 70% are singletons. The source was tumor tissue, collected after anti-PD-1 treatment. The receptors shown here come from a human donor with cutaneous squamous cell carcinoma.

Judged by abundance, this clone is large (0.1 to 1%). The J gene is TRBJ1-1, the V gene TRBV7-3; D is perhaps TRBD1 (5 bases). The CDR3 length is 13 residues. V shed 7 bases and J shed 0 bases, with 9 bases lying between them. Germline CDR1 reads SGHTA; CDR2 reads FQGTGA. The CDR3 here is CASKWDLNTEAFF. Written as DNA, the CDR3 is TGTGCCAGCAAATGGGACCTGAACACTGAAGCTTTCTTT.

This chain uses TRBV20-1 with TRBJ2-7; possibly TRBD1 or TRBD2 for D (7 bases each). The CDR3 runs 11 residues. Per the germline V gene, CDR1 is DFQATT and CDR2 is SNEGSKA (reference sequence). V was cut by 3 bases and J by 7 bases, with 10 bases left in between. The CDR3 loop is CSASQGGEQYF. The DNA for the CDR3 is TGCAGTGCTAGCCAGGGGGGGGAGCAGTACTTC.

This clone is a singleton in its sample. CDR3 sequence: CAWSFTGSTEAFF. The CDR3 coding sequence is TGTGCCTGGAGTTTCACAGGGAGCACTGAAGCTTTCTTT. The chain links TRBV30 to TRBJ1-1; D possibly corresponds to TRBD1 (6 bases). The CDR3 extends over 13 amino acids. Germline V lookup: CDR1 GTSNPN, CDR2 SVGIG (reference sequence). V lost 2 bases to trimming and J lost 4 bases, with 11 bases between them.

The chain uses TRBV14 and TRBJ1-1; a weak D match, TRBD1 (5 bases). Germline CDR1 and CDR2: SGHDN and FVKESK. With 2 bases removed from V and 8 bases from J, the gap between germline ends came to 15 bases. This CDR3 contains 14 residues. CDR3 nucleotides: TGTGCCAGCAGCCAATTTCCCCGCGGACACGAAGCTTTCTTT. This encodes CASSQFPRGHEAFF. Variable domain in full (rest from reference TRBV14 and TRBJ1-1): EAGVTQFPSHSVIEKGQTVTLRCDPISGHDNLYWYRRVMGKEIKFLLHFVKESKQDESGMPNNRFLAERTGGTYSTLKVQPAELEDSGVYFCASSQFPRGHEAFFGQGTRLTVV.

Within the sample, this clone is medium-sized. J is TRBJ2-5 and V is TRBV7-8, with 7 bases fitting TRBD1. CDR1 and CDR2 from the germline V gene are SGHVS and FQNEAQ. The trim removed 5 bases at V and 5 bases at J, leaving 5 bases unmatched. The CDR3 length is 13 residues. The CDR3 nucleotides read TGTGCCAGCAGCCGTACAGGGGATGAGACCCAGTACTTC. Its translation: CASSRTGDETQYF.

A few counts support this clone. V and J are TRBV11-3 and TRBJ2-2; D unresolved. This CDR3 has 14 residues. Germline V gene data show CDR1 as SGHNT and CDR2 as YENEEA. The V gene lost 5 bases and the J gene lost 6 bases, with 13 bases spanning the gap. The CDR3 DNA sequence: TGTGCCAGCAGCCTGCCATGGCGCCCCGGGGAGCTGTTTTTT. It codes for CASSLPWRPGELFF. Variable domain in full (rest from reference TRBV11-3 and TRBJ2-2): EAGVVQSPRYKIIEKKQPVAFWCNPISGHNTLYWYLQNLGQGPELLIRYENEEAVDDSQLPKDRFSAERLKGVDSTLKIQPAELGDSAVYLCASSLPWRPGELFFGEGSRLTVL.

Here the CDR3 reads CASTGGGEKLFF. The CDR3 DNA is TGTGCCAGCACCGGGGGAGGCGAAAAACTGTTTTTT. The V call is TRBV2, the J call TRBJ1-4; possible D gene TRBD1, 5 bases. Looked up from germline, CDR1 is SNHLY and CDR2 is FYNNEI. Trimming pared 7 bases from V and 8 bases from J, leaving 11 bases between. The CDR3 covers 12 residues.

This chain links TRBV27 with TRBJ1-2; D remains ambiguous. This CDR3 region has 12 residues. The V gene's germline CDR1 is MNHEY and CDR2 SMNVEV (reference sequence). Deletions cut 4 bases from V and 5 bases from J, with 8 bases between. Here the CDR3 reads CASSSGGYGYTF. The CDR3 nucleotides are TGTGCCAGCAGTTCAGGCGGGTATGGCTACACCTTC.

The V gene is TRBV19, the J gene TRBJ2-1; 7 nucleotides align to TRBD2. This CDR3 region has 12 residues. The germline CDR1 and CDR2 sequences are LNHDA and SQIVND (reference sequence). After removal of 5 bases from V and 6 bases from J, the junction contained 1 base not matched to a gene. In DNA form, the CDR3 reads TGTGCCAGTAGTGCTAGCGGCAATGAGCAGTTCTTC. Translation gives CASSASGNEQFF. Full variable domain (remainder filled in from reference TRBV19 and TRBJ2-1): DGGITQSPKYLFRKEGQNVTLSCEQNLNHDAMYWYRQDPGQGLRLIYYSQIVNDFQKGDIAEGYSVSREKKESFPLTVTSAQKNPTAFYLCASSASGNEQFFGPGTRLTVL.

The rearrangement uses TRBV5-4 and TRBJ2-3, with 8 bases fitting TRBD1. V shed 0 bases, J shed 4 bases, and the junction held 7 bases outside the gene matches. This CDR3 has 16 residues. Germline-derived CDR1 and CDR2 are SGHNT and YYREEE (reference sequence). The CDR3 DNA reads as TGTGCCAGCAGCTTGGAATCGACAGGGGCGGCAGATACGCAGTATTTT. As protein: CASSLESTGAADTQYF.

The J gene is TRBJ2-7, the V gene TRBV2; tentative D call: TRBD2 (5 bases). Germline CDR1 SNHLY, CDR2 FYNNEI. Trimming cost V 5 bases and J 6 bases, with 17 bases left between them. The CDR3 has 14 residues. CDR3 coding DNA: TGTGCCAGCAGTTCCACTAGGAACCTCCGCGAGCAGTACTTC. The encoded protein is CASSSTRNLREQYF.

CDR3 loop: CASRDAGGYGYTF. The CDR3 bases are TGTGCCAGCAGGGACGCAGGGGGCTATGGCTACACCTTC. This rearrangement joins TRBV6-4 to TRBJ1-2; 7 nucleotides align to TRBD1. With V trimmed by 6 bases and J by 4 bases, 5 bases remained unmatched. Germline V gene data show CDR1 as MRHNA and CDR2 as SNTAGT. This CDR3 is 13 amino acids long.

V is TRBV27 and J is TRBJ2-6; possibly TRBD1 for D (6 bases). The CDR3 has 16 amino acids. The V gene's germline CDR1 is MNHEY and CDR2 SMNVEV (reference sequence). Trimming took 5 bases from V and 0 from J, leaving 11 bases between them. The CDR3 loop reads CASSKQGASGANVLTF. CDR3 in DNA: TGTGCCAGCAGTAAACAGGGAGCCTCTGGGGCCAACGTCCTGACTTTC.

The chain couples TRBV5-1 to TRBJ1-2; TRBD1 matches 10 bases. The CDR3 loop spans 15 amino acids. Germline CDR1 is SGHRS and CDR2 is YFSETQ. The ends lost 4 bases at V and 8 bases at J; junction bases unmatched: 11. The CDR3 nucleotides are TGCGCCAGCAGCACTCTGGACAGGGGGTATTTAGGCTACACCTTC. This encodes CASSTLDRGYLGYTF.